The rows below give T cell receptor beta chains drawn from one sample of a study of T cells in narcolepsy. Libraries were prepared by immunoSEQ multiplex PCR; TCRdb keeps only in-frame clonotypes and omits some of them. Of fewer than 35,000 clones in the sample, about three quarters are singletons; the top ten hold 1.2%. The sequenced material came from CD45RA- memory CD4+ T cells from PBMCs. The receptors were sampled from a human donor with narcolepsy. Both conserved end residues are part of each CDR3. Fields, in order: J gene, V gene, D gene, clone size, CDR3 DNA, CDR3 protein. The D gene is left open where the match is weak. Rows give clone size only sometimes, using once, few, many, or a class for an expanded clone.

J gene: TRBJ1-5; V gene: TRBV5-4; D gene: NA; clone size: NA; CDR3 DNA: TGTGCCAGCAGCTCTGGAGGAGGGTCAAGGGATCAGCCCCAGCATTTT; CDR3 protein: CASSSGGGSRDQPQHF
J gene: TRBJ1-6; V gene: TRBV6-6; D gene: TRBD1; clone size: NA; CDR3 DNA: TGTGCCAGCAGTTACCCGGGACAGGGTTATAATTCACCCCTCCACTTT; CDR3 protein: CASSYPGQGYNSPLHF
J gene: TRBJ1-6; V gene: TRBV19; D gene: NA; clone size: NA; CDR3 DNA: TGTGCCAGACCCCCTGTTCCAGATAATTCACCCCTCCACTTT; CDR3 protein: CARPPVPDNSPLHF
J gene: TRBJ2-3; V gene: TRBV7-3; D gene: NA; clone size: few; CDR3 DNA: TGTGCCAGCAGCGCCCACGCAGATACGCAGTATTTT; CDR3 protein: CASSAHADTQYF
J gene: TRBJ2-2; V gene: TRBV6-1; D gene: TRBD2; clone size: few; CDR3 DNA: TGTGCCAGCAGGCTTAGCGGGGGACGGACCGGGGAGCTGTTTTTT; CDR3 protein: CASRLSGGRTGELFF
J gene: TRBJ2-5; V gene: TRBV7-9; D gene: TRBD2; clone size: NA; CDR3 DNA: TGTGCCAGCAGCTTAGGTAGCGGGCTTTCTGAGACCCAGTACTTC; CDR3 protein: CASSLGSGLSETQYF
J gene: TRBJ2-5; V gene: TRBV27; D gene: TRBD2; clone size: NA; CDR3 DNA: TGTGCCAGCAGTTCGGGACTAGCACTCGTTGGTACCCAGTACTTC; CDR3 protein: CASSSGLALVGTQYF
J gene: TRBJ2-2; V gene: TRBV18; D gene: TRBD1; clone size: NA; CDR3 DNA: TGTGCCAGCTCACCATTGGTTACAGGGGAAACCGGGGAGCTGTTTTTT; CDR3 protein: CASSPLVTGETGELFF
J gene: TRBJ1-1; V gene: TRBV5-4; D gene: NA; clone size: few; CDR3 DNA: TGTGCCAGCAGCACCCACACAGGGAACACTGAAGCTTTCTTT; CDR3 protein: CASSTHTGNTEAFF
J gene: TRBJ1-4; V gene: TRBV4-2; D gene: NA; clone size: once; CDR3 DNA: TGTGCCAGCAGCAGCCGGGACACGCGGGAAAAACTGTTTTTT; CDR3 protein: CASSSRDTREKLFF
J gene: TRBJ2-3; V gene: TRBV5-6; D gene: NA; clone size: NA; CDR3 DNA: TGTGCCAGCAGCTTGGCGGCAGCCGATACGCAGTATTTT; CDR3 protein: CASSLAAADTQYF
J gene: TRBJ2-6; V gene: TRBV12-1; D gene: NA; clone size: NA; CDR3 DNA: TGTGCCAGCAGCTCACTGGTTATAGGACAAAGTCGGGCCAACGTCCTGACTTTC; CDR3 protein: CASSSLVIGQSRANVLTF
J gene: TRBJ1-3; V gene: TRBV7-9; D gene: TRBD1; clone size: NA; CDR3 DNA: TGTGCCAGCAGCTCTGGAGGACAGGGTGGAAGAAACACCATATATTTT; CDR3 protein: CASSSGGQGGRNTIYF
J gene: TRBJ2-1; V gene: TRBV5-1; D gene: NA; clone size: NA; CDR3 DNA: TGCGCCAGCAGCCTTAAGGGAACGCATTCTGGGGATGAGCAGTTCTTC; CDR3 protein: CASSLKGTHSGDEQFF
J gene: TRBJ1-5; V gene: TRBV18; D gene: NA; clone size: NA; CDR3 DNA: TGTGCCAGCTCCCGAAGCAGGGATGTGTCACAGCCCCAGCATTTT; CDR3 protein: CASSRSRDVSQPQHF
J gene: TRBJ1-5; V gene: TRBV19; D gene: TRBD1; clone size: NA; CDR3 DNA: TGTGCCAGTAGTATTATTCGACAGGGCAAGCGAGGACAGCCCCAGCATTTT; CDR3 protein: CASSIIRQGKRGQPQHF
J gene: TRBJ2-1; V gene: TRBV29-1; D gene: NA; clone size: NA; CDR3 DNA: TGCAGCGTGGGCCTGGGGGCGATAGAGCAGTTCTTC; CDR3 protein: CSVGLGAIEQFF
J gene: TRBJ1-1; V gene: TRBV5-1; D gene: NA; clone size: NA; CDR3 DNA: TGCGCCAGCAGCTTGAGGCGGGGCCCGGGCACTGAAGCTTTCTTT; CDR3 protein: CASSLRRGPGTEAFF
J gene: TRBJ1-5; V gene: TRBV7-5; D gene: NA; clone size: NA; CDR3 DNA: TGTGCCGGAAAGGGGCGGGATCAGCCCCAGCATTTT; CDR3 protein: CAGKGRDQPQHF
J gene: TRBJ2-1; V gene: TRBV27; D gene: TRBD2; clone size: NA; CDR3 DNA: TGTGCCAGCAGCCGGGGACTAGCCTTCAATGAGCAGTTCTTC; CDR3 protein: CASSRGLAFNEQFF
J gene: TRBJ2-7; V gene: TRBV6-5; D gene: TRBD1; clone size: NA; CDR3 DNA: TGTGCCAGCAGTCTCAGGGGGTTCTACGAGCAGTACTTC; CDR3 protein: CASSLRGFYEQYF
J gene: TRBJ2-3; V gene: TRBV6-4; D gene: NA; clone size: NA; CDR3 DNA: TGTGCCAGCAGTGAATCGAGGGGGGATACGCAGTATTTT; CDR3 protein: CASSESRGDTQYF
J gene: TRBJ2-3; V gene: TRBV29-1; D gene: NA; clone size: NA; CDR3 DNA: TGCAGCGTTGAAGGGGGCACAGATACGCAGTATTTT; CDR3 protein: CSVEGGTDTQYF
J gene: TRBJ1-1; V gene: TRBV10-1; D gene: NA; clone size: NA; CDR3 DNA: TGCGCCAGCAGTGAAAGACAGGACACTGAAGCTTTCTTT; CDR3 protein: CASSERQDTEAFF
J gene: TRBJ2-7; V gene: TRBV11-2; D gene: TRBD2; clone size: NA; CDR3 DNA: TGTGCCAGCAGCTCGCGACTAGCGGAGAGCTACGAGCAGTACTTC; CDR3 protein: CASSSRLAESYEQYF
J gene: TRBJ2-5; V gene: TRBV5-4; D gene: NA; clone size: NA; CDR3 DNA: TGTGCCAGCAGCTTGGTCAGTCGAAGGGAGACCCAGTACTTC; CDR3 protein: CASSLVSRRETQYF
J gene: TRBJ1-6; V gene: TRBV2; D gene: TRBD1; clone size: few; CDR3 DNA: TGTGCCAAACGCGCGGGACAGTCTAATTCACCCCTCCACTTT; CDR3 protein: CAKRAGQSNSPLHF
J gene: TRBJ1-1; V gene: TRBV6-6; D gene: NA; clone size: NA; CDR3 DNA: TGTGCCAGCAGTTACTCAGGGGCAGGGAACACTGAAGCTTTCTTT; CDR3 protein: CASSYSGAGNTEAFF
J gene: TRBJ1-4; V gene: TRBV15; D gene: TRBD1; clone size: NA; CDR3 DNA: TGTGCCACCAGCAGGGACAGGGCGGCGACTAATGAAAAACTGTTTTTT; CDR3 protein: CATSRDRAATNEKLFF
J gene: TRBJ1-5; V gene: TRBV18; D gene: NA; clone size: once; CDR3 DNA: TGTGCCAGCTCTTCAGACCAGGGGAAAAATCAGCCCCAGCATTTT; CDR3 protein: CASSSDQGKNQPQHF
J gene: TRBJ2-7; V gene: TRBV18; D gene: NA; clone size: NA; CDR3 DNA: TGTGCCAGCTCACCAGGGGTTAACGAGCAGTACTTC; CDR3 protein: CASSPGVNEQYF
J gene: TRBJ2-3; V gene: TRBV7-9; D gene: TRBD2; clone size: NA; CDR3 DNA: TGTGCCAGCAGCCACGGGAGGGCCGGAACAGATACGCAGTATTTT; CDR3 protein: CASSHGRAGTDTQYF
J gene: TRBJ1-5; V gene: TRBV11-3; D gene: TRBD1; clone size: once; CDR3 DNA: TGTGCCAGCAGCTCCGGACAGGGGGACTTTAGCAATCAGCCCCAGCATTTT; CDR3 protein: CASSSGQGDFSNQPQHF
J gene: TRBJ2-1; V gene: TRBV6-5; D gene: NA; clone size: once; CDR3 DNA: TGTGCCAGCAGTTCTCAGACAGGCTACAATGAGCAGTTCTTC; CDR3 protein: CASSSQTGYNEQFF
J gene: TRBJ2-5; V gene: TRBV6-5; D gene: NA; clone size: NA; CDR3 DNA: TGTGCCAGCAGTCCCGCTAGCGTCCAGGAGACCCAGTACTTC; CDR3 protein: CASSPASVQETQYF
J gene: TRBJ1-5; V gene: TRBV6-5; D gene: TRBD1; clone size: NA; CDR3 DNA: TGTGCCAGCAGTCCGACAGGGACTGGCAATCAGCCCCAGCATTTT; CDR3 protein: CASSPTGTGNQPQHF
J gene: TRBJ1-1; V gene: TRBV7-9; D gene: NA; clone size: few; CDR3 DNA: TGTGCCAGCAGCTTAGAATCCGGGGGCGAATCAGCTTTCTTT; CDR3 protein: CASSLESGGESAFF
J gene: TRBJ1-2; V gene: TRBV5-6; D gene: NA; clone size: NA; CDR3 DNA: TGTGCCAGCAGCTTAAGGACCTTAGTGACGGCTAACTATGGCTACACCTTC; CDR3 protein: CASSLRTLVTANYGYTF
J gene: TRBJ1-1; V gene: TRBV6-1; D gene: NA; clone size: NA; CDR3 DNA: TGTGCCAGCAGTGGAGCCTCGGTGGGGAGCTCGCTCTTTGGAGCTTTCTTT; CDR3 protein: CASSGASVGSSLFGAFF
J gene: TRBJ2-7; V gene: TRBV6-5; D gene: TRBD1; clone size: NA; CDR3 DNA: TGTGCCAGCAGCCCGGACAGGCGCTCCTACGAGCAGTACTTC; CDR3 protein: CASSPDRRSYEQYF
J gene: TRBJ1-2; V gene: TRBV6-5; D gene: NA; clone size: NA; CDR3 DNA: TGTGCCAGCAGTTCCGGACGGAACTATGGCTACACCTTC; CDR3 protein: CASSSGRNYGYTF
J gene: TRBJ2-7; V gene: TRBV4-1; D gene: NA; clone size: NA; CDR3 DNA: TGCGCCAGCAGCCAAGAAAAAATTCGGACGGTTTCAAACTACGAGCAGTACTTC; CDR3 protein: CASSQEKIRTVSNYEQYF
J gene: TRBJ2-3; V gene: TRBV18; D gene: NA; clone size: NA; CDR3 DNA: TGTGCCAGCTCACTGAAGGACAGTGGCACAGATACGCAGTATTTT; CDR3 protein: CASSLKDSGTDTQYF
J gene: TRBJ2-2; V gene: TRBV19; D gene: TRBD1; clone size: NA; CDR3 DNA: TGTGCCAGTAGTCCGAGGACAGGGCATACCGGGGAGCTGTTTTTT; CDR3 protein: CASSPRTGHTGELFF
J gene: TRBJ2-2; V gene: TRBV10-2; D gene: NA; clone size: NA; CDR3 DNA: TGCGCCAGCAGTGAGATCCACCTTGGCACCGGGGAGCTGTTTTTT; CDR3 protein: CASSEIHLGTGELFF
J gene: TRBJ2-5; V gene: TRBV5-4; D gene: NA; clone size: once; CDR3 DNA: TGTGCCAGCAGCTCCCCCCAGGGGATAAAAGGCGAGACCCAGTACTTC; CDR3 protein: CASSSPQGIKGETQYF
J gene: TRBJ2-7; V gene: TRBV5-1; D gene: NA; clone size: NA; CDR3 DNA: TGCGCCAGCAGCTTGGGCGGTAAGAGCTCCTACGAGCAGTACTTC; CDR3 protein: CASSLGGKSSYEQYF
J gene: TRBJ2-3; V gene: TRBV10-1; D gene: TRBD2; clone size: NA; CDR3 DNA: TGCGCCAGCAGTGAGTCGACTAGCGGGGGCACAGATACGCAGTATTTT; CDR3 protein: CASSESTSGGTDTQYF
J gene: TRBJ2-2; V gene: TRBV6-1; D gene: TRBD1; clone size: once; CDR3 DNA: TGTGCCAGCAGTGATCAGGGGGCAGACACCGGGGAGCTGTTTTTT; CDR3 protein: CASSDQGADTGELFF